These 20 T cell receptor beta chains originate from one sample sequenced in a study of shared clonotypes between healthy human individuals. CD45RO-negative CD8 cells positively selected for CCR7 made up the naive population, which excluded terminally differentiated effector memory CD45RA+ cells. Clones were sequenced by immunoSEQ multiplex PCR, and TCRdb holds only the in-frame ones, with some missing. The table lists millions of clones, about 95% of them singletons. Sequenced input: naive CD8+ T cells sorted from blood. All receptors derive from a young man in good health.

This clone was found once. The chain links TRBV27 to TRBJ2-7; D is unresolved. Germline V gene data show CDR1 as MNHEY and CDR2 as SMNVEV (reference sequence). This CDR3 spans 12 amino acids. With 6 bases removed from V and 5 bases from J, the gap between germline ends came to 11 bases. The CDR3, as DNA: TGTGCCAGCAGCTCCGACAATAACGAGCAGTACTTC. Translated, it gives CASSSDNNEQYF.

V usage is TRBV4-1 and J usage is TRBJ1-2; 7 bases map to TRBD1. The CDR3 is 15 amino acids. Germline CDR1 and CDR2: MGHRA and YSYEKL. Trimming took 1 base from V and 8 from J; bases not matched to a gene: 10. The DNA of the CDR3 is TGCGCCAGCAGCCAAGCGGCAGGGGGGGTGAGCGGCTACACCTTC. It specifies CASSQAAGGVSGYTF.

The V call is TRBV6-6, the J call TRBJ1-2; D remains unclear. The germline V gene has CDR1 MNHNY and CDR2 SVGAGI (reference sequence). The CDR3 is 13 amino acids. Trimming removed 2 bases from V and 3 bases from J, with 7 bases in between. CDR3 amino acids: CASSYVADYGYTF. The CDR3 bases are TGTGCCAGCAGTTACGTCGCGGACTATGGCTACACCTTC.

The chain has TRBV11-2 and TRBJ2-1; 9 bases match TRBD1. CDR1 is SGHAT and CDR2 is FQNNGV in the germline V gene. J gave up 2 bases and V 4 bases, and 3 bases lay outside the gene matches. The CDR3 contains 15 residues. This CDR3 reads CASSWDRVTYNEQFF. The CDR3 coding sequence is TGTGCCAGCAGCTGGGACAGGGTGACCTACAATGAGCAGTTCTTC.

V usage is TRBV6-5 and J usage is TRBJ2-7, with a tentative D call TRBD1 (5 bases). The germline V gene encodes CDR1 MNHEY and CDR2 SVGAGI. The CDR3 length is 13 residues. Trimming pared 0 bases from V and 7 bases from J, leaving 10 bases between. CDR3 nucleotide sequence: TGTGCCAGCAGTTACTCGACGCCAGGGGAGCAGTACTTC. Translating it yields CASSYSTPGEQYF.

V is TRBV5-1 and J is TRBJ2-2; D perhaps matches TRBD1 (5 bases). From germline, CDR1 is SGHRS and CDR2 YFSETQ. V dropped 4 bases and J dropped 7 bases, with 17 bases sitting between them. The CDR3 runs to 15 residues. CDR3 nucleotide sequence: TGCGCCAGCAGCCTCCAACAGGCATTTAGCGGGGAGCTGTTTTTT. Amino acids: CASSLQQAFSGELFF. Based on the CDR3 plus reference TRBV5-1 and TRBJ2-2, the full variable domain is KAGVTQTPRYLIKTRGQQVTLSCSPISGHRSVSWYQQTPGQGLQFLFEYFSETQRNKGNFPGRFSGRQFSNSRSEMNVSTLELGDSALYLCASSLQQAFSGELFFGEGSRLTVL.

The gene calls are TRBV7-9 and TRBJ2-7; D is perhaps TRBD2 (5 bases). The CDR3 covers 11 residues. Germline V gene sequence: CDR1 SEHNR, CDR2 FQNEAQ (reference sequence). Trimming removed 8 bases from V and 2 bases from J, with 7 bases in between. In nucleotides, the CDR3 is TGTGCCAGCGGAGGACCCTACGAGCAGTACTTC. Translation gives CASGGPYEQYF.

This clone has just one count. The rearrangement links TRBV9 to TRBJ2-7, with D tentatively TRBD1 (5 bases). The ends were cut back, 4 bases at V and 3 bases at J, with 17 bases in the middle. There are 15 residues in the CDR3. The germline CDR1 and CDR2 sequences are SGDLS and YYNGEE. The CDR3 is CASSPRTKPNYEQYF. For the CDR3, the DNA is TGTGCCAGCAGCCCTCGGACAAAGCCTAACTACGAGCAGTACTTC.

This clone was recorded once. The chain carries TRBV4-1 and TRBJ2-1; no reliable D call. The CDR3 has 17 residues. Between the trimmed V and J ends, which lost 1 base and 4 bases, there was a span of 17 bases. Germline V gene sequence: CDR1 MGHRA, CDR2 YSYEKL. The CDR3 DNA sequence: TGCGCCAGCAGCCAAGTCGATCTGGAAACGATATACAATGAGCAGTTCTTC. This encodes CASSQVDLETIYNEQFF.

The chain joins TRBV2 to TRBJ2-7; D gene unclear. The V gene lost 6 bases and the J gene lost 2 bases, with 11 bases spanning the gap. The CDR3 totals 13 residues. CDR1 SNHLY and CDR2 FYNNEI come from the germline V gene. CDR3: CASRSTPAYEQYF. The CDR3 region has the DNA TGTGCCAGCAGATCGACACCGGCCTACGAGCAGTACTTC.

The rearrangement uses TRBV7-9 and TRBJ1-4; TRBD1 aligns across 10 bases. The ends lost 1 base at V and 3 bases at J; junction bases unmatched: 5. The CDR3 loop spans 17 amino acids. CDR1 and CDR2 (germline): SEHNR, FQNEAQ (reference sequence). The CDR3 bases are TGTGCCAGCAGCTTAGAAGGGACAGGGGCGGCTAATGAAAAACTGTTTTTT. This codes for CASSLEGTGAANEKLFF. Supplemented by reference TRBV7-9 and TRBJ1-4, the full variable domain reads DTGVSQNPRHKITKRGQNVTFRCDPISEHNRLYWYRQTLGQGPEFLTYFQNEAQLEKSRLLSDRFSAERPKGSFSTLEIQRTEQGDSAMYLCASSLEGTGAANEKLFFGSGTQLSVL.

Points on this clone: This sample includes further DNA sequences coding for the same CDR3. The chain links TRBV12-5 to TRBJ1-1; D gene unclear. V dropped 1 base and J dropped 0 bases, with 3 bases sitting between them. This CDR3 is built from 13 residues. The germline V gene encodes CDR1 LGHNT and CDR2 FRNRAP. Here the CDR3 DNA reads TGTGCTAGTGGTTTGGCTCTGAACACTGAAGCTTTCTTT. Residues: CASGLALNTEAFF.

As regards this clone: Germline and junction disagree at one end, which may indicate a read error. The J gene is TRBJ2-2, the V gene TRBV7-7, with D tentatively TRBD2 (5 bases). The CDR3 is 14 residues long. Germline CDR1 reads SSHAT; CDR2 reads FNYEAQ (reference sequence). As DNA, the CDR3 is TGTGCTAGCAGCATAGGACTTAACACCGGGGAGCTGTTTTTT. Protein sequence: CASSIGLNTGELFF. Variable domain in full (rest from reference TRBV7-7 and TRBJ2-2): GAGVSQSPRYKVTKRGQDVTLRCDPISSHATLYWYQQALGQGPEFLTYFNYEAQPDKSGLPSDRFSAERPEGSISTLTIQRTEQRDSAMYRCASSIGLNTGELFFGEGSRLTVL.

The chain has TRBV5-4 and TRBJ2-5; 9 bases agree with TRBD2. There are 16 residues in the CDR3. Germline CDR1 SGHNT, CDR2 YYREEE (reference sequence). V lost 3 bases to trimming and J lost 4 bases; unmatched junction nucleotides: 10. CDR3 residues: CASSSPQDSGGETQYF. DNA of the CDR3: TGTGCCAGCAGCTCCCCTCAGGATAGCGGGGGAGAGACCCAGTACTTC.

The rearrangement joins TRBV7-6 to TRBJ1-4, with D possibly TRBD1 on 5 matching bases. V shed 2 bases and J shed 5 bases, with 18 bases lying between them. The CDR3 loop spans 17 amino acids. Germline CDR1 reads SGHVS; CDR2 reads FNYEAQ. CDR3 region: CASSLSGLTGRNEKLFF. Here the CDR3 DNA reads TGTGCCAGCAGCTTATCAGGGTTGACGGGAAGGAATGAAAAACTGTTTTTT.

This clone was counted once. The V call is TRBV2, the J call TRBJ1-1; 8 bases fit TRBD1. The CDR3 spans 14 residues. Looked up from germline, CDR1 is SNHLY and CDR2 is FYNNEI. J was trimmed by 5 bases and V by 6 bases; bases with no gene match: 8. Written as DNA, the CDR3 is TGTGCCAGCAGGACCGGACAGGGTGGAACTGAAGCTTTCTTT. The encoded protein is CASRTGQGGTEAFF.

The chain is built from TRBV27 and TRBJ1-1; the D is unclear. Germline V gene lookup returns CDR1 MNHEY and CDR2 SMNVEV (reference sequence). V was clipped by 2 bases and J by 2 bases, with 9 bases between them. The CDR3 loop spans 14 amino acids. The CDR3 bases are TGTGCCAGCAGTTTAATTAGTTCCAACACTGAAGCTTTCTTT. Protein: CASSLISSNTEAFF.

The chain combines TRBV6-4 with TRBJ2-3; TRBD2 might be the D (6 bases). Germline V gene data show CDR1 as MRHNA and CDR2 as SNTAGT. The CDR3 runs to 16 residues. The V gene lost 2 bases and the J gene lost 4 bases, with 16 bases spanning the gap. CDR3 amino acids: CASSDTAGGEADTQYF. The CDR3 coding sequence is TGTGCCAGCAGTGACACAGCCGGCGGGGAAGCAGATACGCAGTATTTT.

Comment on this clone: Other nucleotide sequences in the sample specify the same CDR3. The chain uses TRBV30 and TRBJ1-2, with D uncertain. The CDR3 loop spans 12 amino acids. Trimming stripped 1 base from V and 6 bases from J, with 9 bases between. The germline CDR1 and CDR2 sequences are GTSNPN and SVGIG (reference sequence). CDR3 loop: CAWSGSGDGYTF. DNA of the CDR3: TGTGCCTGGAGTGGTTCAGGAGATGGCTACACCTTC.

The chain uses TRBV7-6 and TRBJ2-5; D not resolved. CDR1 and CDR2 (germline): SGHVS, FNYEAQ. The CDR3 length is 15 residues. V lost 2 bases to trimming and J lost 1 base, with 11 bases between them. Written as DNA, the CDR3 is TGTGCCAGCAGCTTAATATCGGCACCCCAAGAGACCCAGTACTTC. It is translated as CASSLISAPQETQYF. The entire variable domain, with the rest obtained from reference TRBV7-6 and TRBJ2-5, is as follows: GAGVSQSPRYKVTKRGQDVALRCDPISGHVSLYWYRQALGQGPEFLTYFNYEAQQDKSGLPNDRFSAERPEGSISTLTIQRTEQRDSAMYRCASSLISAPQETQYFGPGTRLLVL.